This T cell receptor (beta chain) was obtained from a study of blood T cell repertoires in COVID-19. Study as a whole: The samples span acute and convalescent COVID-19 from the United States, Italy and Spain. Nucleic acid was either cDNA or gDNA, and it came from T cells, B-cell-depleted T cells, or PBMCs.

Germline CDR1 and CDR2: LNHDA and SQIVND (reference sequence). With 5 bases clipped from V and 8 bases from J, the junction kept 6 bases outside the gene matches. The CDR3 has 13 residues. TCRdb's copy holds only in-frame clones and misses some; the assay was immunoSEQ multiplex PCR. The sample holds 150,000 to 200,000 clones, 65% to 90% seen once. The clonotype comes from a middle-aged man with active or convalescent COVID-19. Sequencing input: peripheral blood. The V call is TRBV19, the J call TRBJ1-1, with 9 bases that match TRBD1. The CDR3 nucleotides read TGTGCCAGTAGTTCGGACAGGGGACAAGAAGCTTTCTTT. As protein: CASSSDRGQEAFF.